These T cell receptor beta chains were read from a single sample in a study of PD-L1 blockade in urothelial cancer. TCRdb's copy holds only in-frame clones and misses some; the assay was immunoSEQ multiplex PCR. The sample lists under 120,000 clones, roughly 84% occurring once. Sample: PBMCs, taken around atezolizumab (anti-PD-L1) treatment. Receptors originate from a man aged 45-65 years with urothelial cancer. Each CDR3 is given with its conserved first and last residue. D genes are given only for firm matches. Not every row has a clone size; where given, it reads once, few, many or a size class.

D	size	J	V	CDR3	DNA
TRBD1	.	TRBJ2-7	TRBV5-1	CASSSGQGSEQYF	TGCGCCAGCAGCTCTGGACAGGGCTCGGAGCAGTACTTC
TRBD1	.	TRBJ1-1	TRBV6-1	CASSRQGNTEAFF	TGTGCCAGCAGCCGACAGGGGAACACTGAAGCTTTCTTT
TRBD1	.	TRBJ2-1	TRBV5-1	CASSGVWDSHRYNEQFF	TGCGCCAGCAGCGGAGTTTGGGACAGCCACCGCTACAATGAGCAGTTCTTC
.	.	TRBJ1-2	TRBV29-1	CSVESTPISYTF	TGCAGCGTTGAATCCACCCCTATAAGCTACACCTTC
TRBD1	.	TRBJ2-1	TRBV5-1	CASSTGQGKYNEQFF	TGCGCCAGCAGCACTGGACAGGGCAAATACAATGAGCAGTTCTTC
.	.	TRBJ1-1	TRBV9	CASSPLGRAIQTEAFF	TGTGCCAGCAGCCCCCTCGGGAGGGCGATCCAGACTGAAGCTTTCTTT
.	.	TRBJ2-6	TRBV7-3	CASSLGGSGANVLTF	TGTGCCAGCAGCTTGGGAGGATCTGGGGCCAACGTCCTGACTTTC
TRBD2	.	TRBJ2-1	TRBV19	CASSKRPLADLNNNEQFF	TGTGCCAGTAGTAAAAGACCACTAGCGGACCTTAACAACAATGAGCAGTTCTTC
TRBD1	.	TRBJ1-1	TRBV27	CASSFTGGTEAFF	TGTGCCAGCAGTTTTACAGGGGGTACTGAAGCTTTCTTT
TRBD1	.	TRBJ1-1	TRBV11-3	CASSSTDRGPAFF	TGTGCCAGCAGCTCTACAGACAGGGGGCCGGCTTTCTTT
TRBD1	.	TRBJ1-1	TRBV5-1	CASSADGQGYTEAFF	TGCGCCAGCAGCGCAGATGGACAGGGGTATACTGAAGCTTTCTTT
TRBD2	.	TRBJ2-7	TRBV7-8	CASRTSGGGEQYF	TGTGCCAGTAGGACTAGCGGCGGGGGGGAGCAGTACTTC
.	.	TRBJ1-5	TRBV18	CASSPLPGQMRSNQPQHF	TGTGCCAGCTCACCGCTACCGGGACAAATGAGAAGCAATCAGCCCCAGCATTTT
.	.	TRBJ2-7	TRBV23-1	CASGSSYEQYF	TGCGCCAGCGGGAGCTCCTACGAGCAGTACTTC
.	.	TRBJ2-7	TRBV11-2	CASSLLVDNPSPSYEQYF	TGTGCCAGCAGCTTACTGGTAGATAACCCATCGCCGTCCTACGAGCAGTACTTC
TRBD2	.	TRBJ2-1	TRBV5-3	CARSSCGASGRNVDEQFF	TGTGCCAGAAGCTCCTGTGGGGCTAGCGGGAGGAATGTAGATGAGCAGTTCTTC
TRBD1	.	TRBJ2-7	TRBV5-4	CASSGTGTGSYEQYF	TGTGCCAGCAGCGGGACCGGGACAGGTTCCTACGAGCAGTACTTC
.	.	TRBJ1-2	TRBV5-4	CASSVDKINYGYTF	TGTGCCAGCAGCGTGGACAAGATTAACTATGGCTACACCTTC
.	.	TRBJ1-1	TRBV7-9	CASSSLGRAMNTEAFF	TGTGCCAGCAGCTCTTTGGGCAGAGCCATGAACACTGAAGCTTTCTTT
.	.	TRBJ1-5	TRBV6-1	CASNGQLSNQPQHF	TGTGCCAGCAACGGACAGCTTAGCAATCAGCCCCAGCATTTT
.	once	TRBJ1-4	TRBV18	CASSPGGRQTNEKLFF	TGTGCCAGCTCACCGGGCGGAAGACAGACTAATGAAAAACTGTTTTTT
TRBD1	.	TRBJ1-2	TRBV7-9	CASSTNADRAGYGYTF	TGTGCCAGCAGCACGAACGCGGACAGGGCGGGCTATGGCTACACCTTC
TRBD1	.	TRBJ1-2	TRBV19	CASSIDRWDRARSYTF	TGTGCCAGTAGTATAGATCGATGGGACAGGGCAAGGAGCTACACCTTC
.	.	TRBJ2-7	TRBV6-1	CASSDSSYGQYF	TGTGCCAGCAGTGATAGCTCCTACGGGCAGTACTTC
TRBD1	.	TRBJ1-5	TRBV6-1	CASSGPGQGFDQPQHF	TGTGCCAGCAGTGGACCGGGACAGGGTTTCGATCAGCCCCAGCATTTT
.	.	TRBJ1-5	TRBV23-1	CASSQSGGDSNQPQHF	TGCGCCAGCAGTCAATCAGGGGGGGATAGCAATCAGCCCCAGCATTTT
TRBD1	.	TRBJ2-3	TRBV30	CAWSLRDRGGDTQYF	TGTGCCTGGAGTCTAAGGGACAGGGGAGGTGATACGCAGTATTTT
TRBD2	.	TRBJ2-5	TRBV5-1	CASSLYGRAGETQYF	TGCGCCAGCAGCTTGTACGGGAGGGCCGGGGAGACCCAGTACTTC
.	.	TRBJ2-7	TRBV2	CATKSTYEQYF	TGTGCCACCAAATCCACCTACGAGCAGTACTTC
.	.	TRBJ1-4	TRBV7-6	CASSLRGRATNEKLFF	TGTGCCAGCAGCTTAAGGGGCAGAGCAACTAATGAAAAACTGTTTTTT
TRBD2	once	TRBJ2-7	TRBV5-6	CASSLVGLAPYEQYF	TGTGCCAGCAGCTTGGTGGGACTAGCCCCCTACGAGCAGTACTTC
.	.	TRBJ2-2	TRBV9	CASSVGGPGELFF	TGTGCCAGCAGCGTAGGAGGGCCCGGGGAGCTGTTTTTT
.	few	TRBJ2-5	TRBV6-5	CASSYSGVRGQETQYF	TGTGCCAGCAGTTACTCGGGAGTAAGAGGTCAAGAGACCCAGTACTTC
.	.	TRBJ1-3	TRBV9	CASSVGEVSGNTIYF	TGTGCCAGCAGCGTAGGGGAGGTCTCTGGAAACACCATATATTTT
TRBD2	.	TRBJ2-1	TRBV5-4	CASSGGGLAGYNEQFF	TGTGCCAGCAGCGGGGGGGGACTAGCGGGTTACAATGAGCAGTTCTTC
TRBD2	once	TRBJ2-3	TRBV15	CATSTGGRVGTDTQYF	TGTGCCACCAGCACTGGCGGGAGAGTTGGCACAGATACGCAGTATTTT
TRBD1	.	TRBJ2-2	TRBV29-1	CSAVTGGASGELFF	TGCAGCGCTGTTACAGGGGGCGCATCAGGGGAGCTGTTTTTT